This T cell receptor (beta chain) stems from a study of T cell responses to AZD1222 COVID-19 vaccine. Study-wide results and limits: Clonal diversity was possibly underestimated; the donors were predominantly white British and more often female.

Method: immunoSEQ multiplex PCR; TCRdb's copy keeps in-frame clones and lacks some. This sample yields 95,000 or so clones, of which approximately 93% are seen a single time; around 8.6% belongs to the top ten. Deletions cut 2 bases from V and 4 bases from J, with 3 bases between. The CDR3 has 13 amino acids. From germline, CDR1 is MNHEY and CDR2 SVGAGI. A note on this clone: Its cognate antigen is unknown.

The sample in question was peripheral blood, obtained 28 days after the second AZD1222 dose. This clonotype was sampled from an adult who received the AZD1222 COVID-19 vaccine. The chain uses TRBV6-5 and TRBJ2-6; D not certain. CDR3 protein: CASSYPGANVLTF. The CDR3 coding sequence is TGTGCCAGCAGTTACCCAGGGGCCAACGTCCTGACTTTC.